The sequence of this T cell receptor beta chain was determined in a study of cytomegalovirus exposure and HLA in healthy donors. The study ran its PCR with 60 Vbeta and 13 Jbeta primers. Libraries were prepared by immunoSEQ multiplex PCR; TCRdb keeps only in-frame clonotypes and omits some of them. The sample holds around 160,000 clones, over 75% seen once. CDR3 length equals 12 residues. Germline CDR1 and CDR2: MNHEY and SVGAGI. Trimming stripped 3 bases from V and 8 bases from J, with 10 bases between. Sequenced material: PBMCs. The sequence came from a man younger than 30 in good health and CMV-seropositive. The V and J genes are TRBV6-5 and TRBJ1-2, with D unresolved. DNA for the CDR3: TGTGCCAGCAGTTATCTGGGCGGGGGCTACACCTTC. Protein: CASSYLGGGYTF.